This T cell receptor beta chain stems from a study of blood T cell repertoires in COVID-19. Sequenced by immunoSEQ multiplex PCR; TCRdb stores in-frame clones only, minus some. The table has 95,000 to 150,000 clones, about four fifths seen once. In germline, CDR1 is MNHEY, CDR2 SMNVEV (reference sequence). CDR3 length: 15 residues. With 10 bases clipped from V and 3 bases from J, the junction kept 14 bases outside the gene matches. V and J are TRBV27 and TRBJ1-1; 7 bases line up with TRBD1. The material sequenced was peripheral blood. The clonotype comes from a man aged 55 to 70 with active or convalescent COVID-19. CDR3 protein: CATQRKLQGDTEAFF. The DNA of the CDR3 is TGTGCCACACAGAGAAAACTCCAGGGGGACACTGAAGCTTTCTTT.